This is a list of T cell receptor beta chains from one sample in a study of beta chain features in type 1 diabetes. Sequencing used immunoSEQ multiplex PCR; TCRdb keeps in-frame clones, though not all of them. The sample carries about 700,000 clones, about an eighth recorded once. The sequencing sample was made of naive CD4+ T cells from blood. The receptors here all came from a man aged 18 to 29 with type 1 diabetes. The CDR3 runs from the conserved cysteine through the conserved F or W. The D gene is left open where the match is weak. Clone sizes are given selectively: once, few, many, or a class where the clone is expanded.

TRBJ2-2	TRBV7-8	few	TRBD2	TGTGCCAGCAGCTTAGAGCCTAGCGGCACCGGGGAGCTGTTTTTT	CASSLEPSGTGELFF
TRBJ1-2	TRBV20-1	few	NA	TGCAGTGTGGTCGACAAGCATGGCTACACCTTC	CSVVDKHGYTF
TRBJ1-1	TRBV7-9	NA	NA	TGTGCCAGCAGCTCCCCCCCTTCGAACACTGAAGCTTTCTTT	CASSSPPSNTEAFF
TRBJ1-2	TRBV30	NA	TRBD1	TGTGCCGGGACAGGGGGCGGTTATGGCTACACCTTC	CAGTGGGYGYTF
TRBJ2-4	TRBV6-6	few	TRBD2	TGTGCCAGCAGTCTACGGGGGGGCCCATCGGCGGACATTCAGTACTTC	CASSLRGGPSADIQYF
TRBJ2-5	TRBV5-1	NA	TRBD2	TGCGCCAGCGCCCTAGCGGGGGGACAAGAGACCCAGTACTTC	CASALAGGQETQYF
TRBJ2-7	TRBV9	NA	NA	TGTGCCAGCAGCGAGACCCCACTGTCCTACGAGCAGTACTTC	CASSETPLSYEQYF
TRBJ2-1	TRBV9	NA	TRBD2	TGTGCCAGCAGCGTCAGGACTAGCGGGGGTTACTCCTACAATGAGCAGTTCTTC	CASSVRTSGGYSYNEQFF
TRBJ1-5	TRBV19	NA	NA	TGTGCCAGTAGTATAATAGGGAGCTCTAGCAATCAGCCCCAGCATTTT	CASSIIGSSSNQPQHF
TRBJ1-5	TRBV30	NA	TRBD1	TGTGCCTGGAGTGGACAGGGTCATCGGCCCCAGCATTTT	CAWSGQGHRPQHF
TRBJ1-5	TRBV30	few	NA	TGTGCCGGGGCCTATGGGGGTGGCAATCAGCCCCAGCATTTT	CAGAYGGGNQPQHF
TRBJ1-1	TRBV7-9	NA	NA	TGTGCCAGCAGCTTAAAATGGGGTTACCTGAACACTGAAGCTTTCTTT	CASSLKWGYLNTEAFF
TRBJ2-1	TRBV5-1	NA	NA	TGCGCCAGCAGCTTGAGGCAGGGGTCATACAATGAGCAGTTCTTC	CASSLRQGSYNEQFF
TRBJ2-3	TRBV10-3	NA	NA	TGTGCCACTAGGGGGGAGGCAGATACGCAGTATTTT	CATRGEADTQYF
TRBJ2-5	TRBV5-4	NA	NA	TGTGCCAGCAGCACACCTTCAGGGATAAAGGAGACCCAGTACTTC	CASSTPSGIKETQYF
TRBJ2-1	TRBV5-6	NA	NA	TGTGCCAGCAGCTTGGGGAATGAGCAGTTCTTC	CASSLGNEQFF
TRBJ1-2	TRBV30	few	NA	TGTGCCTGGAGTCACGCGAACTATGGCTACACCTTC	CAWSHANYGYTF
TRBJ2-1	TRBV13	NA	TRBD2	TGTGCCAGCAGCGCCGGGACTAGGGACTACAATGAGCAGTTCTTC	CASSAGTRDYNEQFF
TRBJ1-4	TRBV30	NA	NA	TGTGCCTGGAGTGTACTGAATCCCGGGGGAAAACTGTTTTTT	CAWSVLNPGGKLFF
TRBJ2-1	TRBV9	few	NA	TGTGCCAGCAGCGTAGGTGGGCAGGGTAACGGTGAGCAGTTCTTC	CASSVGGQGNGEQFF
TRBJ2-1	TRBV2	few	TRBD2	TGTGCCAGCAGTGATCAAGGGACTAAGAATGGGAATGAGCAGTTCTTC	CASSDQGTKNGNEQFF
TRBJ1-6	TRBV25-1	few	NA	TGTGCCAGCAGTGAATGGAGTGGCTATAATTCACCCCTCCACTTT	CASSEWSGYNSPLHF
TRBJ1-1	TRBV6-5	NA	TRBD1	TGTGCCAGCAGTACCAGGGGGCGCACTGAAGCTTTCTTT	CASSTRGRTEAFF
TRBJ2-7	TRBV19	few	NA	TGTGCCAGTAGTATATCGGGGGAAAGGTACGAGCAGTACTTC	CASSISGERYEQYF
TRBJ1-2	TRBV27	few	TRBD1	TGTGCCAGCAGACAACAGGGGGCAAATGGCTACACCTTC	CASRQQGANGYTF
TRBJ1-5	TRBV9	few	NA	TGTGCCAGCAGCGTAGTAGGCGGGCCCCAGCATTTT	CASSVVGGPQHF
TRBJ2-2	TRBV4-1	NA	NA	TGCGCCAGCAGCCAAGTATTGGACATCGTGGGGGAGCTGTTTTTT	CASSQVLDIVGELFF